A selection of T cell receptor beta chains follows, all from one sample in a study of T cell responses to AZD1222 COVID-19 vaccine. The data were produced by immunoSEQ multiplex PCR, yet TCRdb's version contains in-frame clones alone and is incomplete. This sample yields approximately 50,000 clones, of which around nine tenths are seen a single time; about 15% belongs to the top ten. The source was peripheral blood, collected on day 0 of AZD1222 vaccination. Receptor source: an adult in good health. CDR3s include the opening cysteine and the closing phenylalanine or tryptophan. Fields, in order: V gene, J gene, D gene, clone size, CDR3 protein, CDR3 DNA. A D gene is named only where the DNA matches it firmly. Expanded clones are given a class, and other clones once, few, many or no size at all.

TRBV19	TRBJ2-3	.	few	CASDTTQGDTQYF	TGTGCCAGTGATACAACCCAGGGTGATACGCAGTATTTT
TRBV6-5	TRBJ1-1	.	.	CASSYSTWYDTEAFF	TGTGCCAGCAGTTACTCGACGTGGTATGATACTGAAGCTTTCTTT
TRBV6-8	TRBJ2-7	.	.	CAFPRSGQYF	TGTGCCTTCCCGAGGAGCGGGCAGTACTTC
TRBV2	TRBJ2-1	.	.	CASSPDYNEQFF	TGTGCCAGCAGTCCCGATTACAATGAGCAGTTCTTC
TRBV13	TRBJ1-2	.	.	CASSFNRNRVNYGYTF	TGTGCCAGCAGCTTCAACAGGAACAGGGTGAACTATGGCTACACCTTC
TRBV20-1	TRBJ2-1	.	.	CSASSGLYNEQFF	TGCAGTGCTAGTTCCGGACTATACAATGAGCAGTTCTTC
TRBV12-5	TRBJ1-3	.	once	CASGLGAGEAGNTIYF	TGTGCTAGTGGTTTGGGTGCAGGGGAGGCTGGAAACACCATATATTTT
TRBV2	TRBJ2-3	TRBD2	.	CASSGLAGTQYF	TGTGCCAGCAGTGGACTAGCTGGTACGCAGTATTTT
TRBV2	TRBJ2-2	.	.	CASSEDVGELFF	TGTGCCAGCAGTGAAGACGTCGGGGAGCTGTTTTTT
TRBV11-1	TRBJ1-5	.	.	CASSLRRNQPQHF	TGTGCCAGCAGCTTAAGGCGCAATCAGCCCCAGCATTTT
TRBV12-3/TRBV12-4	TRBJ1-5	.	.	CASSLTGYQPQHF	TGTGCCAGCAGTTTAACTGGGTACCAGCCCCAGCATTTT
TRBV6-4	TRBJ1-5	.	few	CASSDSRGRGNQPQHF	TGTGCCAGCAGTGACTCCAGGGGTCGAGGCAATCAGCCCCAGCATTTT
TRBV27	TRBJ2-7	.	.	CASKGSSSYEQYF	TGTGCCAGCAAAGGGAGTAGCTCCTACGAGCAGTACTTC
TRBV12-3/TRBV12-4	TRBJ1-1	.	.	CASSFGEDTEAFF	TGTGCCAGCAGTTTTGGGGAGGACACTGAAGCTTTCTTT
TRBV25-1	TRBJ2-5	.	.	CASSSWTGETQYF	TGTGCCAGCAGTTCCTGGACCGGGGAGACCCAGTACTTC
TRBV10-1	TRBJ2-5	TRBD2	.	CASSVSLAVTIQETQYF	TGCGCCAGCAGTGTCTCACTAGCGGTAACAATCCAAGAGACCCAGTACTTC
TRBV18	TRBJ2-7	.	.	CASSPPASPLYEQYF	TGTGCCAGCTCACCACCCGCCTCGCCTCTCTACGAGCAGTACTTC
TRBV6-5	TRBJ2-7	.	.	CASSYSPSGTEYEQYF	TGTGCCAGCAGTTACTCGCCTTCCGGGACTGAATACGAGCAGTACTTC
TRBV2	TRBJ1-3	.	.	CASSGDLLRGNTIYF	TGTGCCAGCAGTGGCGACCTACTGCGGGGAAACACCATATATTTT
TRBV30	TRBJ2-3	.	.	CAWSVTSADTQYF	TGTGCCTGGAGTGTAACCAGCGCGGATACGCAGTATTTT
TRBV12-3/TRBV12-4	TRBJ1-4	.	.	CASSLWGDEKLFF	TGTGCCAGCAGTTTATGGGGAGATGAAAAACTGTTTTTT
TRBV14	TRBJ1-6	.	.	CASSQQGNPNSPLHF	TGTGCCAGCAGCCAACAGGGGAACCCTAATTCACCCCTCCACTTT
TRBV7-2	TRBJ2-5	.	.	CASSLTPQETQYF	TGTGCCAGCAGCTTAACTCCACAAGAGACCCAGTACTTC
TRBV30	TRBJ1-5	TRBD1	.	CAWRGTGELLQHF	TGTGCCTGGAGGGGGACAGGGGAACTTCTCCAGCATTTT
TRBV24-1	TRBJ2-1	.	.	CATSDDTGFWGNYNEQFF	TGTGCCACCAGTGATGATACAGGGTTTTGGGGGAATTACAATGAGCAGTTCTTC
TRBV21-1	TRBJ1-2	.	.	CASADRWDYGYTF	TGTGCCAGCGCAGACAGGTGGGACTATGGCTACACCTTC
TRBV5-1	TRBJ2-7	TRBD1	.	CASSSELGQGANEQYF	TGCGCCAGCAGCTCGGAACTAGGACAGGGGGCGAATGAGCAGTACTTC
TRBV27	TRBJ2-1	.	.	CASSLSASNEQFF	TGTGCCAGCAGTTTGTCAGCAAGCAATGAGCAGTTCTTC
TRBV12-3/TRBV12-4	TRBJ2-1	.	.	CASTVYNEQFF	TGTGCCAGCACGGTATACAATGAGCAGTTCTTC
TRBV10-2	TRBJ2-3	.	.	CASTRSAPPNTQYF	TGCGCCAGCACCCGATCAGCCCCCCCCAATACGCAGTATTTT
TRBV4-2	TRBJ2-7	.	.	CASSLVAEGTSIYEQYF	TGTGCCAGCAGCCTAGTCGCAGAGGGCACTAGCATCTACGAGCAGTACTTC
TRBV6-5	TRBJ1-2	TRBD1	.	CASSSGTETAGYTF	TGTGCCAGCAGTAGCGGGACAGAGACGGCCGGCTACACCTTC
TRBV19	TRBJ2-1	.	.	CASSINPGSLGYNEQFF	TGTGCCAGTAGTATAAACCCCGGGTCCCTTGGCTACAATGAGCAGTTCTTC
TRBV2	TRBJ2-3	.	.	CASSEGGSSTDTQYF	TGTGCCAGCAGTGAAGGCGGTTCTAGCACAGATACGCAGTATTTT
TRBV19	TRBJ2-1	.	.	CATRGAYNEQFF	TGTGCCACCCGGGGAGCCTACAATGAGCAGTTCTTC
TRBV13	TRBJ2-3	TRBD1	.	CASSLGQFKTDTQYF	TGTGCCAGCAGCTTGGGACAGTTTAAAACAGATACGCAGTATTTT
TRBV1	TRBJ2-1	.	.	CTSSQEAGGRSYNEQFF	TGCACCAGCAGCCAAGAAGCGGGAGGACGCTCCTACAATGAGCAGTTCTTC
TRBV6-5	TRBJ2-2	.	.	CASSYSSQLNTGELFF	TGTGCCAGCAGTTACTCGAGCCAGCTAAACACCGGGGAGCTGTTTTTT
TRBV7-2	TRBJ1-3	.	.	CASSSWASGNTIYF	TGTGCCAGCAGCTCATGGGCTTCTGGAAACACCATATATTTT
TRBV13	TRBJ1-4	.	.	CASSLGTGRTNEKLFF	TGTGCCAGCAGCTTAGGCACAGGGAGGACTAATGAAAAACTGTTTTTT
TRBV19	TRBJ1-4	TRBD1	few	CASSTRDRVEKLFF	TGTGCCAGTAGTACCCGGGACAGGGTTGAAAAACTGTTTTTT
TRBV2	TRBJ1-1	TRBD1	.	CAVRTGETEAFF	TGTGCCGTTAGGACAGGGGAAACTGAAGCTTTCTTT
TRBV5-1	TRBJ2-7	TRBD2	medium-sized	CASSFGTTSGGDPYEQYF	TGCGCCAGCAGCTTCGGCACGACTAGCGGGGGGGACCCCTACGAGCAGTACTTC
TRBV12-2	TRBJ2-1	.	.	CASRPGDRAASGRAQSSYNEQFF	TGTGCAAGTCGCCCCGGGGACAGGGCCGCTAGCGGGAGGGCCCAGAGCTCCTACAATGAGCAGTTCTTC
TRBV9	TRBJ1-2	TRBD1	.	CASTRTGDNYGYTF	TGTGCCAGCACACGGACAGGGGATAACTATGGCTACACCTTC
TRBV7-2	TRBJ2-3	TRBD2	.	CASSDLAGGVDTQYF	TGTGCCAGCAGTGATCTAGCGGGAGGGGTAGATACGCAGTATTTT
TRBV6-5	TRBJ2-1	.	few	CASSYSRKGHEQFF	TGTGCCAGCAGTTACTCGAGGAAGGGCCATGAGCAGTTCTTC
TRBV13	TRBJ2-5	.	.	CASSLVETQYF	TGTGCCAGCAGCTTAGTAGAGACCCAGTACTTC
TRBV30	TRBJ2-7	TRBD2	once	CAWSQRESISYEQYF	TGTGCCTGGAGTCAGCGGGAGAGCATCTCCTACGAGCAGTACTTC
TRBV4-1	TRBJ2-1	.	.	CASSQVRGVQSLDGNEQFF	TGCGCCAGCAGCCAAGTGAGGGGCGTCCAGAGTTTGGATGGGAATGAGCAGTTCTTC
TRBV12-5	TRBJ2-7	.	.	CASGLPPEQGDYEQYF	TGTGCTAGTGGTTTGCCACCTGAACAGGGTGACTACGAGCAGTACTTC